Presented here are 8 T cell receptor beta chains from one specimen sequenced in a study of T cells after yellow fever vaccination. Using its own MiXCR run on the 5' RACE reads, TCRdb lists one record per CDR3 protein. In the table there are hundreds of thousands of distinct CDR3 sequences, approximately 13% of which are singletons. Here the sequenced sample was PBMCs, taken on the day of the yellow fever booster vaccination. These receptors were obtained from a man aged 25-45 years who received the YFV17D yellow fever vaccine.

This chain joins TRBV7-9 and TRBJ2-7; D unclear. Trimming stripped 11 bases from V and 0 bases from J, with 14 bases between. The germline gives CDR1 SEHNR, CDR2 FQNEAQ (reference sequence). The length of the CDR3 is 13 residues. CDR3 region: CAGAPADSYEQYF. The CDR3 DNA follows: TGTGCCGGCGCTCCGGCAGACTCCTACGAGCAGTACTTC.

V usage is TRBV7-2 and J usage is TRBJ2-3; D ambiguous. The CDR3 runs to 13 residues. Germline V CDR1 and CDR2: SGHTA, FQGNSA. V gave up 2 bases and J gave up 2 bases, with 5 bases separating them. The CDR3 is CASSLMATDTQYF. CDR3 DNA: TGTGCCAGCAGCTTAATGGCCACAGATACGCAGTATTTT.

V and J are TRBV29-1 and TRBJ2-7; 9 bases are shared with TRBD1. Germline lookup yields CDR1 SQVTM and CDR2 ANQGSEA. V trimming: 1 base; J trimming: 4 bases; junction bases outside the gene matches: 5. The CDR3 is 14 amino acids. In nucleotides, the CDR3 is TGCAGCGTTGAAGGGACAGGGGTTAGGTACGAGCAGTACTTC. Protein: CSVEGTGVRYEQYF.

This clonotype was detected only a few times. V is TRBV7-2 and J is TRBJ2-3; tentatively, D is TRBD2 (6 bases). Trimming took off 3 bases at V and 2 bases at J, with 12 bases between the two ends. This CDR3 has 15 residues. CDR1 and CDR2 from the germline V gene are SGHTA and FQGNSA. CDR3 nucleotide sequence: TGTGCCAGCAGCTTTGGCGGGAAGAACACAGATACGCAGTATTTT. This sequence encodes CASSFGGKNTDTQYF.

The table lists this clonotype with a few counts. The V gene is TRBV7-2, the J gene TRBJ2-7; 10 bases match TRBD2. The CDR3 sequence is 16 residues long. Germline loops: CDR1 SGHTA, CDR2 FQGNSA. J gave up 4 bases and V 2 bases, and 8 bases lay outside the gene matches. CDR3: CASSLMVGTSEYEQYF. The CDR3, as DNA: TGTGCCAGCAGCTTAATGGTCGGGACTAGCGAATACGAGCAGTACTTC.

This clonotype came up a few times. V gene TRBV9 combines with J gene TRBJ2-1; D is perhaps TRBD2 (7 bases). V lost 4 bases, J lost 5 bases, and 16 bases lay in between. Germline V CDR1 and CDR2: SGDLS, YYNGEE. This CDR3 has 15 amino acids. CDR3 amino acids: CASSLRGAVNNEQFF. For the CDR3, the DNA is TGTGCCAGCAGCCTCCGGGGGGCGGTGAACAATGAGCAGTTCTTC.

This clonotype appeared a few times. With a much larger clone just one base away, this may be a read error. The V call is TRBV5-1, the J call TRBJ2-1; 16 nucleotides line up with TRBD2. This CDR3 has 17 amino acids. CDR1 SGHRS and CDR2 YFSETQ come from the germline V gene. In DNA, the CDR3 is TGCTCCAGCAGCGGGACTAGCGGGAGGGACGACTACAATGAGCAGTTCTTC. It is translated as CSSSGTSGRDDYNEQFF. Variable domain in full (rest from reference TRBV5-1 and TRBJ2-1): KAGVTQTPRYLIKTRGQQVTLSCSPISGHRSVSWYQQTPGQGLQFLFEYFSETQRNKGNFPGRFSGRQFSNSRSEMNVSTLELGDSALYLCSSSGTSGRDDYNEQFFGPGTRLTVL.

The chain uses TRBV6-5 and TRBJ2-5; TRBD1 aligns across 7 bases. The CDR3 runs to 14 residues. Unmatched junction bases numbered 8, after V lost 5 bases and J lost 5 bases. Germline V lookup: CDR1 MNHEY, CDR2 SVGAGI. The CDR3 sequence: CASSNPTGSETQYF. Written as DNA, the CDR3 is TGTGCCAGCAGTAACCCGACAGGGTCGGAGACCCAGTACTTC.